These T cell receptor beta chains were read from a single sample in a study of T cell repertoires in cytomegalovirus infection. No antigens are known for them. In TCRdb, the reads were re-called with MiXCR into one record per CDR3 protein. The sample yields approximately 990,000 distinct CDR3 sequences, approximately 30% seen once. The source was cultured CD8+ T cells from PBMCs, collected from culture after CMV antigen stimulation. Receptor source: a human donor in good health (CMV status not recorded). Some clones in this sample may be carry-over from other donors' samples. Both conserved end residues are trimmed from each CDR3. Fields, in order: V gene, J gene, CDR3 protein.

TRBV5-6	TRBJ1-2	ASSEVTGTEINGYT
TRBV19	TRBJ2-1	ASSMSGGPYNEQF
TRBV4-2	TRBJ2-2	ASSPRPLSTGELF
TRBV5-1	TRBJ1-6	ASSFGGKSPLH
TRBV2	TRBJ2-7	ASTGLAEQY
TRBV7-6	TRBJ2-1	ASSLVQDEEQF
TRBV19	TRBJ1-2	ASEGGWDRGDYGYT
TRBV6-2/TRBV6-3	TRBJ1-2	ASSSKVGYT
TRBV20-1	TRBJ2-1	SARPLAGGGNEQF
TRBV7-8	TRBJ2-2	ASSFRGGRYRPNTGELF
TRBV18	TRBJ1-6	ASSPMDRDSPLH
TRBV6-6	TRBJ2-7	ASSYSGRSDTDPAPGN
TRBV9	TRBJ1-2	ASSVGGKGIYGYT
TRBV19	TRBJ1-2	ASQPLDRADGYT
TRBV7-3	TRBJ1-6	ASSAPERDLALH
TRBV2	TRBJ2-2	ASSGRDTNTGELF
TRBV25-1	TRBJ1-1	ASSSIWLTEAF
TRBV7-4	TRBJ1-2	ASSGESNYGYT
TRBV19	TRBJ2-1	ASSMAGLAAYNEQF
TRBV4-1	TRBJ2-3	ASSLDGTSPPGTDTQY
TRBV3-1	TRBJ2-1	ASSQDPTRAGFNEQF
TRBV7-9	TRBJ2-4	ASSSLQGMAKNIQY
TRBV19	TRBJ2-3	ASSPSLAGGRNTQY
TRBV7-6	TRBJ1-1	ASSFPGGYEAF
TRBV4-1	TRBJ1-1	ASSRSVGRLNTEAF